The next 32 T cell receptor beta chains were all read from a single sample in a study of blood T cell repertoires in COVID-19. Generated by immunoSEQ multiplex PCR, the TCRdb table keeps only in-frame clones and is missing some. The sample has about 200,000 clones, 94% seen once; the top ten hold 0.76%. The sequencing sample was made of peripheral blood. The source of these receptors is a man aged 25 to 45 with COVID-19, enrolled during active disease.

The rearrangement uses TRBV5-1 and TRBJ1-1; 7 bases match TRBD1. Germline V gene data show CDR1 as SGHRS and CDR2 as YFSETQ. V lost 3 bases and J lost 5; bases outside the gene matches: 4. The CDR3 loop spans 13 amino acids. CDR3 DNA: TGCGCCAGCAGCTCCGCGACAGGGACTGAAGCTTTCTTT. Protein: CASSSATGTEAFF. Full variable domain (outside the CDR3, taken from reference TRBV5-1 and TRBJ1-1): KAGVTQTPRYLIKTRGQQVTLSCSPISGHRSVSWYQQTPGQGLQFLFEYFSETQRNKGNFPGRFSGRQFSNSRSEMNVSTLELGDSALYLCASSSATGTEAFFGQGTRLTVV.

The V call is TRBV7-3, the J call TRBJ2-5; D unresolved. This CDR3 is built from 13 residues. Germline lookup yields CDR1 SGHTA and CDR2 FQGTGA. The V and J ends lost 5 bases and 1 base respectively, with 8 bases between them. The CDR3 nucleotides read TGTGCCAGCAGCCTAGGTACCCAAGAGACCCAGTACTTC. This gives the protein CASSLGTQETQYF.

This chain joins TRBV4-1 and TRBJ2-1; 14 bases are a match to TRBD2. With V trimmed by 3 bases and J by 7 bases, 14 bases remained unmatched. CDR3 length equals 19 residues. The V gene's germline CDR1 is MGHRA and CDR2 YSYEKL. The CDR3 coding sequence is TGCGCCAGCAGCCAGGCCGGGACTAGCGGGGGAACCTTTCTGAATGAGCAGTTCTTC. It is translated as CASSQAGTSGGTFLNEQFF.

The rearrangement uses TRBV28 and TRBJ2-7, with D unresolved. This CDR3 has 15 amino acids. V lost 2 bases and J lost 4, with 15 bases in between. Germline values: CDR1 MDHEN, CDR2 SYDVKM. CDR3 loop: CASSLKVPGSYEQYF. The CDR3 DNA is TGTGCCAGCAGTTTAAAGGTGCCGGGTTCGTACGAGCAGTACTTC.

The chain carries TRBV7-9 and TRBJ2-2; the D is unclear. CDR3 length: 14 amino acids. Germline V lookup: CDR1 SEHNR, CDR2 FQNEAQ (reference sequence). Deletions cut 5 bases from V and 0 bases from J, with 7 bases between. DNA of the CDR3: TGTGCCAGCAGCCCTCGTGCGAACACCGGGGAGCTGTTTTTT. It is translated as CASSPRANTGELFF.

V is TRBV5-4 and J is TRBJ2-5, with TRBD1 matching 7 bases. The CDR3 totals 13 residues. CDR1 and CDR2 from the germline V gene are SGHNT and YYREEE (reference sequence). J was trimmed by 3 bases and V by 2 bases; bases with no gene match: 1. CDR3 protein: CASSFQGEETQYF. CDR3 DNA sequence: TGTGCCAGCAGCTTTCAGGGGGAAGAGACCCAGTACTTC.

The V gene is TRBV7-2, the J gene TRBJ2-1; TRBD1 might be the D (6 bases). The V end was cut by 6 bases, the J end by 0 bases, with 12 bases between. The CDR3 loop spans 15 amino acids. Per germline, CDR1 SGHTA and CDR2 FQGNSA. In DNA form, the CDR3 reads TGTGCCAGCAGGGCGAGGGGGAACTCCTACAATGAGCAGTTCTTC. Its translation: CASRARGNSYNEQFF.

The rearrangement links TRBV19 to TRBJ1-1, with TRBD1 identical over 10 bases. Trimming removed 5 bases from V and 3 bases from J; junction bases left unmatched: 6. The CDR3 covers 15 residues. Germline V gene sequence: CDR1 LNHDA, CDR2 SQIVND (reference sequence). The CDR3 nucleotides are TGTGCCAGTAGTGGGGGACAGGGGCTCGACACTGAAGCTTTCTTT. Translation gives CASSGGQGLDTEAFF.

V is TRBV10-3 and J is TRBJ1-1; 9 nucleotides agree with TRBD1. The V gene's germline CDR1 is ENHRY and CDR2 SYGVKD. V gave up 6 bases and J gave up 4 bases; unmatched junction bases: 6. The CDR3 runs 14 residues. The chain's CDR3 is CAISSLDRGTEAFF. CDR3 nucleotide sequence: TGTGCCATCAGCTCCCTGGACAGGGGCACTGAAGCTTTCTTT.

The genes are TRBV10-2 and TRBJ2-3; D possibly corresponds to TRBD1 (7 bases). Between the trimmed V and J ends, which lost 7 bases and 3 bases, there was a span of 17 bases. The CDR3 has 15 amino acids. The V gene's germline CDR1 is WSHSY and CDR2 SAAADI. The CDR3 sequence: CASMNRGLGTDTQYF. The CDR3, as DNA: TGCGCCAGCATGAACAGGGGACTCGGGACAGATACGCAGTATTTT.

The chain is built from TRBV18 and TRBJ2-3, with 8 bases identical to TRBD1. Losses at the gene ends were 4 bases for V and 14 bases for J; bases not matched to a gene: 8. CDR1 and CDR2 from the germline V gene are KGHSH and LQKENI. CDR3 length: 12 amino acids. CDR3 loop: CASSHPTGAGYF. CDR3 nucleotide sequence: TGTGCCAGCTCACATCCGACAGGGGCGGGGTATTTT.

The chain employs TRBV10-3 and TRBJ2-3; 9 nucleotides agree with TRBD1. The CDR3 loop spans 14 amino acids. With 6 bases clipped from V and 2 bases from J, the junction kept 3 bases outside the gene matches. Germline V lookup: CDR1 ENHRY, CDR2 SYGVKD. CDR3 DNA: TGTGCCATCAGGGGACAGGGAAACACAGATACGCAGTATTTT. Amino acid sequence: CAIRGQGNTDTQYF.

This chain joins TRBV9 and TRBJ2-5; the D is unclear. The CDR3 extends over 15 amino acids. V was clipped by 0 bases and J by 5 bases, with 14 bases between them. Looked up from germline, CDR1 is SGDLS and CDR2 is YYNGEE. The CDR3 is CASSVGGASRETQYF. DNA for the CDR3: TGTGCCAGCAGCGTAGGTGGCGCTTCTAGGGAGACCCAGTACTTC.

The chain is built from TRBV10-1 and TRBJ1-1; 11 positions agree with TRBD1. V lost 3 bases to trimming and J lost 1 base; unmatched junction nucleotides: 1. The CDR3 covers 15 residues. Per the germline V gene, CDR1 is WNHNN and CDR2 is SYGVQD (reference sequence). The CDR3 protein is CASSDGTGGNTEAFF. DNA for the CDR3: TGCGCCAGCAGTGACGGGACAGGGGGGAACACTGAAGCTTTCTTT.

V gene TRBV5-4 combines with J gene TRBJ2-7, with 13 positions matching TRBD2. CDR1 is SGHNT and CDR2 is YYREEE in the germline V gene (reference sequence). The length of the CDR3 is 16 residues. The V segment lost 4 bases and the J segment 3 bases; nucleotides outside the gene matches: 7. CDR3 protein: CASSPGTSGEYYEQYF. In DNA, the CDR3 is TGTGCCAGCAGCCCAGGGACTAGCGGGGAATACTACGAGCAGTACTTC.

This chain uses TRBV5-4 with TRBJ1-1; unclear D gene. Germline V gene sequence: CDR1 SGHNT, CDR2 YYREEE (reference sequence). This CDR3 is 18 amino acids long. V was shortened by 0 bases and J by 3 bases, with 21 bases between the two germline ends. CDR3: CASSLDRRGLGVDTEAFF. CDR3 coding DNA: TGTGCCAGCAGCTTGGATCGGCGGGGATTGGGTGTGGACACTGAAGCTTTCTTT.

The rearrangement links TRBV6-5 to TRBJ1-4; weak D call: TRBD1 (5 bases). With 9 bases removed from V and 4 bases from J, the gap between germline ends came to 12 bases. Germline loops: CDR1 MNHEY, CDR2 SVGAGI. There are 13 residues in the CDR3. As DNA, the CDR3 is TGTGCCAGTCGTAGGGACTTTAATGAAAAACTGTTTTTT. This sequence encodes CASRRDFNEKLFF.

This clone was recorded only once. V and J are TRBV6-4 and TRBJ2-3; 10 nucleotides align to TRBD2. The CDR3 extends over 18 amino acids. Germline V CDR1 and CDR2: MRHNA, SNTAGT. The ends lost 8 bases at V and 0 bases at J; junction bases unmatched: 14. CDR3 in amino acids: CASPGGLAGAPSTDTQYF. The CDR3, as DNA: TGTGCCAGCCCTGGAGGCCTAGCGGGGGCCCCTAGCACAGATACGCAGTATTTT.

CDR3 protein: CASSPGGGLTDTQYF. DNA for the CDR3: TGTGCCAGCAGCCCGGGGGGGGGCCTCACAGATACGCAGTATTTT. V usage is TRBV5-6 and J usage is TRBJ2-3; 8 nucleotides agree with TRBD2. Germline loops: CDR1 SGHDT, CDR2 YYEEEE. The junction had 6 bases not matched to a gene; V was cut back by 4 bases and J by 2 bases. CDR3 length equals 15 residues. The complete variable domain, with remaining parts taken from reference TRBV5-6 and TRBJ2-3, reads DAGVTQSPTHLIKTRGQQVTLRCSPKSGHDTVSWYQQALGQGPQFIFQYYEEEERQRGNFPDRFSGHQFPNYSSELNVNALLLGDSALYLCASSPGGGLTDTQYFGPGTRLTVL.

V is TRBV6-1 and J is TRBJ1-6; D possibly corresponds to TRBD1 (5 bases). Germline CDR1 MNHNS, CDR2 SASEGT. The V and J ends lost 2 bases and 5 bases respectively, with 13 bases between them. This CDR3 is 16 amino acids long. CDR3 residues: CASSEQTDGNNSPLHF. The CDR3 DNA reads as TGTGCCAGCAGTGAACAGACAGATGGGAATAATTCACCCCTCCACTTT.

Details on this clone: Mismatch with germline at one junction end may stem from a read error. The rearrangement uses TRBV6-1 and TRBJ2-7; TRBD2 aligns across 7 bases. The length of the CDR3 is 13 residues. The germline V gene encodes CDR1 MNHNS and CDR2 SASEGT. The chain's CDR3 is CASSDPNGRTPDF. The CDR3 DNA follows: TGTGCCAGCAGTGACCCGAACGGGAGGACCCCCGACTTC.

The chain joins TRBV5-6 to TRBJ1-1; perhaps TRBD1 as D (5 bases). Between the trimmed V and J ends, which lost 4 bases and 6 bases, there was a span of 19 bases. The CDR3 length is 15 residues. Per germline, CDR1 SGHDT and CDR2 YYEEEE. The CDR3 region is CASSPRTKRESEAFF. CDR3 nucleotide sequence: TGTGCCAGCAGCCCCCGGACAAAAAGGGAATCTGAAGCTTTCTTT.

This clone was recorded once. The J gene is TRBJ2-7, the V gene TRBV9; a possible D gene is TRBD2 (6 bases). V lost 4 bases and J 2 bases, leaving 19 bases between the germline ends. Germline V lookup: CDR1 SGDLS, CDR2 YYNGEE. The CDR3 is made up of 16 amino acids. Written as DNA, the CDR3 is TGTGCCAGCAGCCCAAGTACCGACGGGAGCGCCTACGAGCAGTACTTC. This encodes CASSPSTDGSAYEQYF.

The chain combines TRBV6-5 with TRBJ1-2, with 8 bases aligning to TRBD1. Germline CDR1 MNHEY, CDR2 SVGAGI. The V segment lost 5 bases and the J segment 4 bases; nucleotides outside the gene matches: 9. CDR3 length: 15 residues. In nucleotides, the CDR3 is TGTGCCAGCAGTCCTCGGACAGGGACAGTCTATGGCTACACCTTC. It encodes CASSPRTGTVYGYTF.

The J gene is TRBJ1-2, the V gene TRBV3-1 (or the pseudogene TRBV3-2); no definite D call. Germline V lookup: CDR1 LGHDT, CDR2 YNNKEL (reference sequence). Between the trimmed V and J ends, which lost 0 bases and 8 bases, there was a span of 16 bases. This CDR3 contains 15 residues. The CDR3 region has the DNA TGTGCCAGCAGCCAAGATATTTACACGGTGGAGGGCTACACCTTC. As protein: CASSQDIYTVEGYTF.

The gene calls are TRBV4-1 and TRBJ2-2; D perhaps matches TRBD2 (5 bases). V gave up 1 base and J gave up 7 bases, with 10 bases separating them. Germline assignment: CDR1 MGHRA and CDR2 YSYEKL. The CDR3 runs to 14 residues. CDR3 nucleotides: TGCGCCAGCAGCCAAGTAAGGGAGCACGGGGAGCTGTTTTTT. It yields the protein CASSQVREHGELFF.

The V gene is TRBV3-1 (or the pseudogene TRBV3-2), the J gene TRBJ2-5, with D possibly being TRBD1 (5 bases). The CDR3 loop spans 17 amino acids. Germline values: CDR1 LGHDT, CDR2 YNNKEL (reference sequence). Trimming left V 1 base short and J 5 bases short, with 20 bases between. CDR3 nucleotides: TGTGCCAGCAGCCAAGTTCGGCAGGGTCTTACGTCGGAGACCCAGTACTTC. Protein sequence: CASSQVRQGLTSETQYF.

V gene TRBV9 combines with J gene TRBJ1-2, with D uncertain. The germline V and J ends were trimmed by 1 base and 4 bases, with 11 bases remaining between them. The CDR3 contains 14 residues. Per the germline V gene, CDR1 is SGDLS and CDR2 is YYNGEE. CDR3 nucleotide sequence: TGTGCCAGCAGCGTAAGCGAGGGCGGCTATGGCTACACCTTC. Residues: CASSVSEGGYGYTF.

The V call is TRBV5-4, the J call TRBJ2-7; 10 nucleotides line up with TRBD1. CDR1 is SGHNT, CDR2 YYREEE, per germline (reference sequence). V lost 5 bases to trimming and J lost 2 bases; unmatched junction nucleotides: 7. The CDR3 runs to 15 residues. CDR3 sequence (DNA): TGTGCCAGCAGAGCGGACAGGGGGTCCCCCTACGAGCAGTACTTC. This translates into CASRADRGSPYEQYF.

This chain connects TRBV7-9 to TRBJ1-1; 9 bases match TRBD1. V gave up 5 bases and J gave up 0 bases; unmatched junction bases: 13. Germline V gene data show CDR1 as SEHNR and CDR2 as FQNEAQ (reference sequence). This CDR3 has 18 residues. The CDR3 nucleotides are TGTGCCAGCAGCCCGGGACAGGGTGGGTCGGTAATGAACACTGAAGCTTTCTTT. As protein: CASSPGQGGSVMNTEAFF.

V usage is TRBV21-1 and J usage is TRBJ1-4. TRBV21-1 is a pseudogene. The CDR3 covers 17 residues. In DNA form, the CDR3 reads TGTGCCAGCAGCAAATATCGGGAAAACAGAGGGAATGAAAAACTGTTTTTT. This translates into CASSKYRENRGNEKLFF.

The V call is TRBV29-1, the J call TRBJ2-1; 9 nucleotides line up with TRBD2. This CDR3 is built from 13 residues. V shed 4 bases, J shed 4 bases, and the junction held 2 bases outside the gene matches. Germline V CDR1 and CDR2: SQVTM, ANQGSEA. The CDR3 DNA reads TGCAGCGTTGTTAGCGGGGGATACAATGAGCAGTTCTTC. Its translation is CSVVSGGYNEQFF.